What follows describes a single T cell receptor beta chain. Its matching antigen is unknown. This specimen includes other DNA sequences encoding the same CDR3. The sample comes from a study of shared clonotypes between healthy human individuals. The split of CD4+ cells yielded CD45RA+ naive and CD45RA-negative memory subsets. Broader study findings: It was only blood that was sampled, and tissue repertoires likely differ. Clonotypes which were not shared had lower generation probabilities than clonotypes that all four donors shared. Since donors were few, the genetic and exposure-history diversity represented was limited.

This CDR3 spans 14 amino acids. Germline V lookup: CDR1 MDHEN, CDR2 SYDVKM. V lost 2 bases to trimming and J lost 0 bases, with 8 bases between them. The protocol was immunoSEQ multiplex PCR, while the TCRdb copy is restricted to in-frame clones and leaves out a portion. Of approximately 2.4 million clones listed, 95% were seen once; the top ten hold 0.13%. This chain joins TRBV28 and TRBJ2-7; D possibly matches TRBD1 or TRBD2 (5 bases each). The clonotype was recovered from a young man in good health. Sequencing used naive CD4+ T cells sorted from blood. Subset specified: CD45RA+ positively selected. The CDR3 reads CASSLQGASYEQYF. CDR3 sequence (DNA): TGTGCCAGCAGTTTACAGGGAGCCTCCTACGAGCAGTACTTC.